The subject of this entry is one T cell receptor (beta chain). Its antigen is unknown. Primers used in a second PCR of about 7 to 12 cycles were a sample-barcoded 5' primer and a J-beta primer mix. The authors tagged each cDNA molecule using a template-switch adaptor with 12 random nucleotides. All samples gave at least 3 million CDR3-containing paired-end reads. TCRdb re-called the 5' RACE reads through MiXCR, storing one row per CDR3 protein. The sample lists hundreds of thousands of distinct CDR3 sequences; roughly three fifths were seen once. The draw of peripheral blood yielded 8.5 to 10 milliliters from each donor. These data belong to a study of blood T cells in healthy people across ages. Study findings and constraints: Observed TCR beta diversity per million T cells went down as age went up. This fall followed a roughly linear course with age.

Trimming took off 7 bases at V and 2 bases at J, with 12 bases between the two ends. There are 15 residues in the CDR3. From germline, CDR1 is MNHNS and CDR2 SASEGT. The chain joins TRBV6-1 to TRBJ2-6; D not certain. The sequence was obtained from a man aged 60 to 69 in good health. The material sequenced was blood. The CDR3 spells CASTLTWAGANVLTF. CDR3 coding DNA: TGTGCCAGCACCCTGACATGGGCTGGGGCCAACGTCCTGACTTTC.